A single sample gave rise to the 9 T cell receptor beta chains below, sequenced in a study of T-cell reconstitution after alpha-beta-depleted transplantation in children. A library of TCRbeta sequences, prepared with unique molecular identifiers, was generated. TCRdb re-analysed the PCR reads in MiXCR, keeping a single row per CDR3 protein. This table holds 240,000 or so distinct CDR3 sequences, 12% found once. Sequenced material: PBMCs from the stem cell graft donor, taken from the stem cell graft. All receptors come from a human donor who donated a stem cell graft to a child with acute lymphoblastic leukemia.

Ten or more counts support this clonotype. Here the CDR3 reads CSVGQIDTDTQYF. DNA of the CDR3: TGCAGCGTGGGACAGATAGACACAGATACGCAGTATTTT. J is TRBJ2-3 and V is TRBV29-1; 7 bases are a match to TRBD1. CDR1 and CDR2 from the germline V gene are SQVTM and ANQGSEA. Losses at the gene ends were 6 bases for V and 2 bases for J; bases not matched to a gene: 5. The CDR3 extends over 13 amino acids.

This clonotype was observed a few times. This chain joins TRBV20-1 and TRBJ1-5; the match to TRBD1 covers 7 bases. Losses at the gene ends were 6 bases for V and 5 bases for J; bases not matched to a gene: 10. Per the germline V gene, CDR1 is DFQATT and CDR2 is SNEGSKA (reference sequence). The CDR3 is 14 residues long. CDR3 sequence (DNA): TGCAGTGCGCGACTACAGGGGCTCGATCAGCCCCAGCATTTT. It codes for CSARLQGLDQPQHF.

This clonotype was recorded at least ten times. This chain joins TRBV29-1 and TRBJ2-7; 8 bases are a match to TRBD1. The CDR3 totals 16 residues. Per the germline V gene, CDR1 is SQVTM and CDR2 is ANQGSEA. Unmatched junction bases numbered 23, after V lost 4 bases and J lost 12 bases. The DNA for the CDR3 is TGCAGCGTTGGAAAAAGAGACAGGGGAAGGTTTTTCGGCGGGTACTTC. This codes for CSVGKRDRGRFFGGYF.

This clonotype appeared many times. This sequence joins TRBV12-3 or TRBV12-4 and TRBJ2-6; D call uncertain. The germline V and J ends were trimmed by 7 bases and 0 bases, with 10 bases remaining between them. This CDR3 comprises 15 residues. The CDR3 DNA sequence: TGTGCCAGCACCGGCGGATTCTCTGGGGCCAACGTCCTGACTTTC. Encoded protein: CASTGGFSGANVLTF.

Concerning this clonotype itself: A clone one base away is much larger, so this may be a read error. V usage is TRBV9 and J usage is TRBJ2-5, with D possibly matching TRBD2 (5 bases). The CDR3 runs 14 residues. CDR1 and CDR2 from the germline V gene are SGDLS and YYNGEE. The CDR3 spells CPSSEDYFGKTQYF. CDR3 DNA: TGTCCCAGCAGCGAAGACTATTTCGGAAAGACCCAGTACTTC. The full variable domain, rest sourced from reference TRBV9 and TRBJ2-5, is DSGVTQTPKHLITATGQRVTLRCSPRSGDLSVYWYQQSLDQGLQFLIQYYNGEERAKGNILERFSAQQFPDLHSELNLSSLELGDSALYFCPSSEDYFGKTQYFGPGTRLLVL.

This clonotype was found many times. This chain links TRBV11-2 with TRBJ2-1, with 10 positions matching TRBD2. CDR3 length: 15 residues. Germline V gene sequence: CDR1 SGHAT, CDR2 FQNNGV. V was clipped by 5 bases and J by 6 bases; unmatched bases: 7. Here the CDR3 DNA reads TGTGCCAGCAGCATTAGCGGGGGGCTCCGCAATGAGCAGTTCTTC. Translating gives CASSISGGLRNEQFF.

This clonotype was recorded many times. A much larger clone is a single base away; this may be a read error. The chain employs TRBV12-3 or TRBV12-4 and TRBJ2-3; no firm D call. V lost 3 bases and J lost 5, with 3 bases in between. CDR3 length: 11 amino acids. CDR3 DNA sequence: TGTGCCAGCAGTTTTATAGATACGCAGTATTTT. It is translated as CASSFIDTQYF.

About this clonotype itself: An end of the junction does not agree with germline; a read error may underlie this. The chain employs TRBV4-2 and TRBJ2-7, with no clear D. The CDR3 has 13 residues. Germline CDR1 is LGHNA and CDR2 is YNFKEQ. This chain's CDR3 is CASSPPRPYGQYF. CDR3 in DNA: TGTGCCAGCAGCCCCCCAAGGCCCTACGGGCAGTACTTC.

This clonotype has ten or more counts. The chain is built from TRBV11-1 and TRBJ2-3; D ambiguous. The CDR3 consists of 14 residues. Deletions cut 1 base from V and 6 bases from J, with 11 bases between. Germline V gene sequence: CDR1 SGHAT, CDR2 FQDESV (reference sequence). DNA for the CDR3: TGTGCCAGCAGCTTAGAAACGTCCTCCGATACGCAGTATTTT. It translates to CASSLETSSDTQYF.